This section outlines one T cell receptor beta chain sequence together with its context. The data originate from a study of blood T cell repertoires in COVID-19. Germline assignment: CDR1 SEHNR and CDR2 FQNEAQ (reference sequence). CDR3 length: 12 residues. Trimming cost V 5 bases and J 7 bases, with 9 bases left between them. Measured with immunoSEQ multiplex PCR; TCRdb has only the in-frame clones, and not every one. Among around 27,000 clones, roughly nine tenths were seen once, and the ten largest hold around 10%. This TCR derives from a man aged 55-75 years with acute or convalescent COVID-19. Sequencing input: peripheral blood. The gene calls are TRBV7-9 and TRBJ1-5; D is possibly TRBD1 (5 bases). In DNA form, the CDR3 reads TGTGCCAGCAGCCCCCCAGGGCAGCCCCAGCATTTT. Translation gives CASSPPGQPQHF.